Shown below are 13 T cell receptor beta chains from a single sample sequenced in a study of identical twins. MiXCR, run by TCRdb on the 5' RACE reads, gives a single entry per CDR3 protein. The sample carries roughly 540,000 distinct CDR3 sequences, 20% to 25% recorded once. The same specimen was also included in a second study, on T cells expressing NK-cell markers.

Sequenced sample: CD4+ T cells sorted from blood. The receptors were sampled from a young woman in good health.

This rearrangement joins TRBV20-1 to TRBJ2-7, with 7 bases that match TRBD2. Looked up from germline, CDR1 is DFQATT and CDR2 is SNEGSKA (reference sequence). The CDR3 covers 14 residues. The CDR3 here is CSPRPASGKYEQYF. Written as DNA, the CDR3 is TGCAGCCCTAGACCGGCTAGCGGTAAATACGAGCAGTACTTC.

There are a few counts of this clonotype. The chain is built from TRBV20-1 and TRBJ1-1; D is ambiguous. The germline V gene has CDR1 DFQATT and CDR2 SNEGSKA (reference sequence). This CDR3 has 15 residues. The ends were cut back, 5 bases at V and 0 bases at J, with 16 bases in the middle. CDR3 residues: CSAQNKATLNTEAFF. CDR3 DNA sequence: TGCAGTGCTCAGAACAAGGCGACACTGAACACTGAAGCTTTCTTT.

The CDR3 DNA is TGTGCCAGCAGCTTAGTTGGGGGGGGGCCTTCTGAGCAGTTCTTC. It is translated as CASSLVGGGPSEQFF. This rearrangement joins TRBV7-2 to TRBJ2-1; D is perhaps TRBD2 (7 bases). V was shortened by 1 base and J by 9 bases, with 16 bases between the two germline ends. The CDR3 loop spans 15 amino acids. Looked up from germline, CDR1 is SGHTA and CDR2 is FQGNSA.

V and J are TRBV30 and TRBJ2-7, with 10 bases matching TRBD2. CDR1 is GTSNPN and CDR2 is SVGIG in the germline V gene (reference sequence). The J segment lost 6 bases and the V segment lost 3 bases, leaving 26 bases of the junction unmatched. The CDR3 loop spans 20 amino acids. The CDR3 region has the DNA TGTGCCTGGAGGCATAGCCCAGAGCGGGAGGGCCAATATCCCCCTCGCGAGCAGTACTTC. Its translation: CAWRHSPEREGQYPPREQYF. Supplemented by reference TRBV30 and TRBJ2-7, the full variable domain reads SQTIHQWPATLVQPVGSPLSLECTVEGTSNPNLYWYRQAAGRGLQLLFYSVGIGQISSEVPQNLSASRPQDRQFILSSKKLLLSDSGFYLCAWRHSPEREGQYPPREQYFGPGTRLTVT.

The chain combines TRBV20-1 with TRBJ2-3; TRBD2 is a possible D gene (6 bases). CDR3 length: 15 amino acids. The V gene's germline CDR1 is DFQATT and CDR2 SNEGSKA (reference sequence). V dropped 6 bases and J dropped 4 bases, with 20 bases sitting between them. The CDR3 coding sequence is TGCAGTGCCGCCCTCGGGCGGGGACTGTCAGATACGCAGTATTTT. It codes for CSAALGRGLSDTQYF.

The J gene is TRBJ2-7, the V gene TRBV12-3 or TRBV12-4; 8 nucleotides align to TRBD1. The CDR3 totals 12 residues. With 10 bases clipped from V and 6 bases from J, the junction kept 8 bases outside the gene matches. CDR3: CAIRSGTGEQYF. DNA for the CDR3: TGTGCCATCAGGTCCGGGACAGGCGAGCAGTACTTC.

This clonotype occurred a few times. The gene calls are TRBV15 and TRBJ2-5; no definite D call. V was pared by 0 bases and J by 2 bases, with 7 bases between. In germline, CDR1 is LNHNV, CDR2 YYDKDF (reference sequence). The CDR3 extends over 14 amino acids. The CDR3 here is CATSRDRQQETQYF. CDR3 in DNA: TGTGCCACCAGCAGAGATCGGCAGCAAGAGACCCAGTACTTC. The variable domain in full, completed from reference TRBV15 and TRBJ2-5, reads DAMVIQNPRYQVTQFGKPVTLSCSQTLNHNVMYWYQQKSSQAPKLLFHYYDKDFNNEADTPDNFQSRRPNTSFCFLDIRSPGLGDTAMYLCATSRDRQQETQYFGPGTRLLVL.

This clonotype appeared a few times. The germline gene is not matched at one end of the junction; a read error may be the cause. The chain uses TRBV20-1 and TRBJ2-1, with D perhaps matching TRBD1 or TRBD2 (5 bases each). The length of the CDR3 is 12 residues. Germline V gene lookup returns CDR1 DFQATT and CDR2 SNEGSKA (reference sequence). The CDR3 reads CSARDTGRGFTF. The CDR3 nucleotides read TGCAGTGCTAGAGATACAGGCCGGGGATTTACCTTC.

This rearrangement joins TRBV3-1 to TRBJ2-7; D ambiguous. CDR3 length: 13 amino acids. V dropped 3 bases and J dropped 3 bases, with 9 bases sitting between them. CDR1 is LGHDT and CDR2 is YNNKEL in the germline V gene (reference sequence). CDR3 amino acids: CASSHGRHYEQYF. The CDR3 DNA reads TGTGCCAGCAGCCATGGGCGCCACTACGAGCAGTACTTC.

This clonotype was counted a few times. V is TRBV20-1 and J is TRBJ2-1; weak D call: TRBD1 (6 bases). V was cut by 6 bases and J by 8 bases, with 17 bases left in between. This CDR3 spans 13 amino acids. CDR1 is DFQATT and CDR2 is SNEGSKA in the germline V gene (reference sequence). The CDR3 loop is CSASTGTSDEQFF. CDR3 in DNA: TGCAGTGCCTCCACCGGGACATCGGATGAGCAGTTCTTC.

This chain joins TRBV11-2 and TRBJ2-5, with D unclear. Germline assignment: CDR1 SGHAT and CDR2 FQNNGV. The CDR3 is made up of 14 amino acids. V gave up 1 base and J gave up 1 base, with 7 bases separating them. The CDR3 DNA reads TGTGCCAGCAGCTTAGTGAACCCCCAAGAGACCCAGTACTTC. Translating it yields CASSLVNPQETQYF.

This clonotype has at least ten counts. The genes are TRBV12-3 or TRBV12-4 and TRBJ1-1; 9 nucleotides match TRBD1. The V gene end was trimmed by 5 bases and the J gene end by 6 bases; junction bases not matched to a gene: 13. This CDR3 has 16 residues. Written as DNA, the CDR3 is TGTGCCAGCAGTCTTAGGGGACAGGGAGATGTGGCTGAAGCTTTCTTT. It is translated as CASSLRGQGDVAEAFF.

This clonotype occurred a few times. The chain employs TRBV7-2 and TRBJ2-7, with D possibly matching TRBD1 (5 bases). The V and J ends lost 2 bases and 4 bases respectively, with 15 bases between them. The CDR3 spans 15 residues. From germline, CDR1 is SGHTA and CDR2 FQGNSA. For the CDR3, the DNA is TGTGCCAGCAGCTTACAGGGTTCTACTTCTTACGAGCAGTACTTC. Protein: CASSLQGSTSYEQYF.